The present TCR beta chain was sequenced within a study of T-cell reconstitution after alpha-beta-depleted transplantation in children. V lost 0 bases to trimming and J lost 2 bases, with 13 bases between them. Germline-derived CDR1 and CDR2 are ENHRY and SYGVKD. The CDR3 consists of 16 residues. Unique molecular identifiers were incorporated into the prepared TCRbeta library. TCRdb fed the PCR reads into MiXCR, producing one record per CDR3 protein. The sample carries about 360,000 distinct CDR3 sequences, more than 10% recorded once. The chain carries TRBV10-3 and TRBJ1-2, with TRBD1 as a possible D gene (5 bases). The specimen was PBMCs, collected from the stem cell graft. The TCR was taken from a human donor who donated a stem cell graft to a child with Fanconi anemia. CDR3 DNA: TGTGCCATCAGTGAGTCACGCGACAGTGCCAACTATGGCTACACCTTC. Encoded protein: CAISESRDSANYGYTF.